This TCR beta chain was captured by sequencing in a study of blood T cell repertoires in COVID-19. Study-wide background: Samples taken during acute and convalescent COVID-19 were collected in the United States, Italy and Spain.

TCRdb keeps only in-frame clones here, not all; method: immunoSEQ multiplex PCR. This sample yields 130,000 to 150,000 clones, of which approximately 86% are seen a single time; around 3.1% belongs to the top ten. The CDR3 length is 14 residues. Germline-derived CDR1 and CDR2 are LNHDA and SQIVND (reference sequence). With V trimmed by 4 bases and J by 6 bases, 4 bases remained unmatched. The sample taken for sequencing was peripheral blood. The V and J genes are TRBV19 and TRBJ1-2, with 11 bases identical to TRBD1. The receptor's source is a middle-aged woman with active or convalescent COVID-19. DNA of the CDR3: TGTGCCAGTAGTACACGGACAGGGGGCCATGGCTACACCTTC. The encoded protein is CASSTRTGGHGYTF.